The following is a T cell receptor (beta chain) sequence with its context. The antigen is not known. The record originates from a study of type 1 regulatory T cells. TCRdb ran MiXCR on the reads and lists one entry per CDR3 protein. The table has about 5,800 distinct CDR3 sequences, 27% seen once; the top ten hold around 8%. The germline V gene has CDR1 SQVTM and CDR2 ANQGSEA. The CDR3 sequence is 13 residues long. J was trimmed by 7 bases and V by 6 bases; bases with no gene match: 8. The chain combines TRBV29-1 with TRBJ2-2; the match to TRBD1 covers 7 bases. This receptor was obtained from a human donor in good health. Specimen: cultured T cells, either the whole culture or a sorted T cell fraction (not recorded which). Subset specified: Tr1-enriched cell product generated in vitro against host alloantigens. CDR3 coding DNA: TGCAGCGTGACGGCAGGGGGTCTCGGGGAGCTGTTTTTT. This encodes CSVTAGGLGELFF.